The 23 T cell receptor beta chains presented below share a single source sample, sequenced in a study of CD8 T cells in Susac syndrome. RNA, at about 0.45 to 1 ug, was reverse transcribed with random hexamers. TCRdb itself ran the immunoSEQ multiplex PCR reads through MiXCR, one entry per CDR3 protein. The repertoire holds about 110,000 distinct CDR3 sequences, with approximately 94% as singletons. Sequenced material: CD8+ T cells from PBMCs. All receptors derive from a human donor with Susac syndrome.

The chain carries TRBV9 and TRBJ2-5; either TRBD1 or TRBD2 may supply D (5 bases each). V was clipped by 4 bases and J by 5 bases, with 21 bases between them. CDR1 and CDR2 from the germline V gene are SGDLS and YYNGEE. The CDR3 has 16 residues. The CDR3: CASSSGLRGADETQYF. CDR3 DNA: TGTGCCAGCAGCTCCGGGCTGCGAGGGGCTGATGAGACCCAGTACTTC. The whole variable domain, remainder taken from reference TRBV9 and TRBJ2-5, is DSGVTQTPKHLITATGQRVTLRCSPRSGDLSVYWYQQSLDQGLQFLIQYYNGEERAKGNILERFSAQQFPDLHSELNLSSLELGDSALYFCASSSGLRGADETQYFGPGTRLLVL.

This chain joins TRBV29-1 and TRBJ2-2, with 10 bases lining up with TRBD1. Germline V lookup: CDR1 SQVTM, CDR2 ANQGSEA. The CDR3 length is 15 residues. V lost 4 bases, J lost 3 bases, and 5 bases stayed unmatched. CDR3 sequence: CSVAKGQGYTGELFF. CDR3 sequence (DNA): TGCAGCGTTGCTAAGGGACAGGGGTACACCGGGGAGCTGTTTTTT.

The chain recombines TRBV25-1 with TRBJ1-1; no clear D gene. Trimming took 8 bases from V and 7 from J, leaving 11 bases between them. The length of the CDR3 is 11 residues. Germline CDR1 reads MGHDK; CDR2 reads SYGVNS. DNA for the CDR3: TGTGCCAGCGGTCATGGACTTGAAGCTTTCTTT. Amino acid sequence: CASGHGLEAFF.

The chain has TRBV9 and TRBJ2-7, with D tentatively TRBD2 (6 bases). Germline V gives CDR1 SGDLS, CDR2 YYNGEE. Trimming took off 4 bases at V and 0 bases at J, with 17 bases between the two ends. CDR3 length equals 16 residues. The CDR3 is CASSSPSSGDSYEQYF. CDR3 DNA: TGTGCCAGCAGCTCCCCATCCTCGGGGGACTCCTACGAGCAGTACTTC.

The chain is built from TRBV5-6 and TRBJ2-7; possibly TRBD2 for D (5 bases). The germline V gene has CDR1 SGHDT and CDR2 YYEEEE. Trimming took 4 bases from V and 3 from J, leaving 14 bases between them. The CDR3 loop spans 14 amino acids. The CDR3 here is CASSPGLRIYEQYF. In DNA, the CDR3 is TGTGCCAGCAGCCCTGGACTGAGAATCTACGAGCAGTACTTC.

The rearrangement joins TRBV7-9 to TRBJ2-3, with D possibly matching TRBD2 (7 bases). The CDR3 sequence is 13 residues long. Per germline, CDR1 SEHNR and CDR2 FQNEAQ (reference sequence). Trimming took off 7 bases at V and 2 bases at J, with 10 bases between the two ends. CDR3 sequence: CASIAGATDTQYF. For the CDR3, the DNA is TGTGCCAGCATCGCGGGGGCCACAGATACGCAGTATTTT. Looking up the rest from reference TRBV7-9 and TRBJ2-3 gives the full variable domain: DTGVSQNPRHKITKRGQNVTFRCDPISEHNRLYWYRQTLGQGPEFLTYFQNEAQLEKSRLLSDRFSAERPKGSFSTLEIQRTEQGDSAMYLCASIAGATDTQYFGPGTRLTVL.

This chain uses TRBV10-3 with TRBJ1-2; no definite D call. The CDR3 totals 16 residues. V lost 1 base and J lost 0, with 12 bases in between. Germline CDR1 and CDR2: ENHRY and SYGVKD. As DNA, the CDR3 is TGTGCCATCAGTGAGTGGGGAGGGCGATCTAACTATGGCTACACCTTC. Translation gives CAISEWGGRSNYGYTF.

CDR3 coding DNA: TGTGCCAGCAGTTTAGAGGGGAGTAACACTGAAGCTTTCTTT. Its protein product is CASSLEGSNTEAFF. V and J are TRBV12-3 or TRBV12-4 and TRBJ1-1, with D possibly TRBD1 on 5 matching bases. With 1 base removed from V and 2 bases from J, the gap between germline ends came to 8 bases. CDR3 length: 14 amino acids.

The gene calls are TRBV5-6 and TRBJ1-5; D uncertain. CDR1 is SGHDT, CDR2 YYEEEE, per germline. This CDR3 contains 12 residues. V lost 0 bases and J lost 6, with 4 bases in between. For the CDR3, the DNA is TGTGCCAGCAGCTTGGGAACTCAGCCCCAGCATTTT. This encodes CASSLGTQPQHF.

The chain employs TRBV5-4 and TRBJ1-1; 12 bases map to TRBD1. CDR1 and CDR2 from the germline V gene are SGHNT and YYREEE (reference sequence). J gave up 3 bases and V 3 bases, and 12 bases lay outside the gene matches. The CDR3 consists of 18 residues. The CDR3 sequence is CASSSSGTGGAGDTEAFF. CDR3 bases: TGTGCCAGCAGCTCTTCCGGGACAGGGGGCGCGGGGGACACTGAAGCTTTCTTT. Filled out from reference TRBV5-4 and TRBJ1-1, the complete variable domain reads ETGVTQSPTHLIKTRGQQVTLRCSSQSGHNTVSWYQQALGQGPQFIFQYYREEENGRGNFPPRFSGLQFPNYSSELNVNALELDDSALYLCASSSSGTGGAGDTEAFFGQGTRLTVV.

The DNA of the CDR3 is TGTGCCAGCAGACCCCGAGGAGGGAATGAGCAGTTCTTC. This translates into CASRPRGGNEQFF. The V and J genes are TRBV7-9 and TRBJ2-1, with D possibly being TRBD2 (6 bases). V was pared by 6 bases and J by 7 bases, with 13 bases between. Germline CDR1 reads SEHNR; CDR2 reads FQNEAQ (reference sequence). The CDR3 has 13 amino acids. The variable domain in full, with the rest retrieved from reference TRBV7-9 and TRBJ2-1, is DTGVSQNPRHKITKRGQNVTFRCDPISEHNRLYWYRQTLGQGPEFLTYFQNEAQLEKSRLLSDRFSAERPKGSFSTLEIQRTEQGDSAMYLCASRPRGGNEQFFGPGTRLTVL.

This rearrangement joins TRBV9 to TRBJ2-1; D is unclear. V gave up 3 bases and J gave up 10 bases, with 11 bases separating them. The CDR3 contains 12 residues. CDR1 is SGDLS and CDR2 is YYNGEE in the germline V gene. The CDR3 coding sequence is TGTGCCAGCAGCGCAGCCCCGGGCGAGCAGTTCTTC. Its protein product is CASSAAPGEQFF. Full variable domain (missing parts from reference TRBV9 and TRBJ2-1): DSGVTQTPKHLITATGQRVTLRCSPRSGDLSVYWYQQSLDQGLQFLIQYYNGEERAKGNILERFSAQQFPDLHSELNLSSLELGDSALYFCASSAAPGEQFFGPGTRLTVL.

V and J are TRBV20-1 and TRBJ1-5, with 10 bases fitting TRBD1. The length of the CDR3 is 18 residues. The V segment lost 3 bases and the J segment 2 bases; nucleotides outside the gene matches: 13. Germline V gives CDR1 DFQATT, CDR2 SNEGSKA (reference sequence). The CDR3 nucleotides read TGCAGTGCTAGTCCGAGGGGGACAGGGACAGGGGGCAATCAGCCCCAGCATTTT. Translated: CSASPRGTGTGGNQPQHF.

This clonotype was seen just once. The chain joins TRBV3-1 to TRBJ2-5; the match to TRBD2 covers 11 bases. V lost 5 bases, J lost 1 base, and 12 bases stayed unmatched. CDR3 length: 18 residues. CDR1 is LGHDT and CDR2 is YNNKEL in the germline V gene (reference sequence). The CDR3 here is CASSEPLPSGGSQETQYF. For the CDR3, the DNA is TGTGCCAGCAGCGAACCGCTCCCTAGCGGGGGGAGCCAAGAGACCCAGTACTTC.

CDR3 in amino acids: CASSLRRAGVHYEQYF. CDR3 bases: TGTGCCAGCAGCTTGCGGAGAGCGGGGGTTCACTACGAGCAGTACTTC. The chain is built from TRBV5-6 and TRBJ2-7; 8 positions match TRBD2. The germline V gene has CDR1 SGHDT and CDR2 YYEEEE. CDR3 length equals 16 residues. The trim removed 1 base at V and 3 bases at J, leaving 9 bases unmatched.

The table lists this clonotype with a count of one. The rearrangement links TRBV9 to TRBJ1-1, with 7 positions matching TRBD1. The CDR3 has 16 residues. Germline V gene sequence: CDR1 SGDLS, CDR2 YYNGEE. V gave up 3 bases and J gave up 5 bases; unmatched junction bases: 13. CDR3 in DNA: TGTGCCAGCAGCGGAAAGACAGGGCCCGGGATGACTGAAGCTTTCTTT. Encoded protein: CASSGKTGPGMTEAFF.

This clonotype was found once. CDR3 bases: TGTGCCAGCTCACCACCGCAGGGGATGACCTACGAGCAGTACTTC. It translates to CASSPPQGMTYEQYF. This chain uses TRBV18 with TRBJ2-7; tentative D call: TRBD1 (6 bases). CDR1 and CDR2 from the germline V gene are KGHSH and LQKENI. The CDR3 has 15 amino acids. The V gene lost 0 bases and the J gene lost 2 bases, with 11 bases spanning the gap.

As DNA, the CDR3 is TGCAGTGCTAGAGCCAGGGTTTGGGAGGGCTACACCTTC. Its protein is CSARARVWEGYTF. This chain joins TRBV20-1 and TRBJ1-2; maybe TRBD1 (5 bases). The CDR3 covers 13 residues. In germline, CDR1 is DFQATT, CDR2 SNEGSKA (reference sequence). Trimming left V 1 base short and J 8 bases short, with 14 bases between.

V usage is TRBV24-1 and J usage is TRBJ2-1; D call uncertain. V was cut by 3 bases and J by 6 bases, with 11 bases left in between. CDR1 is KGHDR, CDR2 SFDVKD, per germline. CDR3 size: 14 residues. CDR3 in amino acids: CATSDPTFGNEQFF. The CDR3 DNA sequence: TGTGCCACCAGTGATCCGACTTTTGGCAATGAGCAGTTCTTC.

The rearrangement uses TRBV12-3 or TRBV12-4 and TRBJ1-2; D remains ambiguous. This CDR3 has 14 amino acids. Trimming pared 7 bases from V and 2 bases from J, leaving 14 bases between. CDR3 nucleotides: TGTGCCAGCATCATACGGACTGGGAACTATGGCTACACCTTC. Protein: CASIIRTGNYGYTF.

The chain has TRBV5-4 and TRBJ1-6, with D possibly TRBD1 on 5 matching bases. The CDR3 covers 14 residues. The germline gives CDR1 SGHNT, CDR2 YYREEE (reference sequence). The ends were cut back, 1 base at V and 9 bases at J, with 11 bases in the middle. The CDR3 DNA is TGTGCCAGCAGCTTGCAGGGTTTGGGTTCACCCCTCCACTTT. The encoded protein is CASSLQGLGSPLHF.

This clonotype is a singleton in its sample. CDR3 sequence (DNA): TGTGCCAGCAGTGAACTGGGGGGACTATCCTACGAGCAGTACTTC. Its protein product is CASSELGGLSYEQYF. The rearrangement joins TRBV2 to TRBJ2-7; 7 bases are a match to TRBD2. The CDR3 consists of 15 residues. The V and J ends lost 2 bases and 1 base, in that order; junction bases with no gene match: 5. Germline V gives CDR1 SNHLY, CDR2 FYNNEI.

The rearrangement uses TRBV9 and TRBJ2-5, with D hard to call. Germline V gives CDR1 SGDLS, CDR2 YYNGEE. The germline V and J ends were trimmed by 5 bases and 5 bases, with 13 bases remaining between them. This CDR3 has 13 residues. Here the CDR3 reads CASSRRVSETQYF. As DNA, the CDR3 is TGTGCCAGCAGTCGTAGAGTTTCGGAGACCCAGTACTTC.